This TCR beta chain was recorded in a study of cytomegalovirus exposure and HLA in healthy donors. Healthy individuals who donated bone marrow served as the donors. A note on this clone: Its antigen is as yet unknown.

Study-level findings and limits: One later analysis reportedly identified an Asian-associated ancestry cluster that showed fewer N-insertions than the roughly 700-donor mean. In a later analysis, specific HLA alleles were associated with over 15,000 TCR beta sequences at a 0.05 false discovery rate.

With 60 Vbeta and 13 Jbeta primers, the PCR was carried out. As handled by the study authors: In a later analysis, the count reached about 82 million unique TCR beta chains, with approximately 10 million shared. The table came from immunoSEQ multiplex PCR; TCRdb's copy has only in-frame clones and leaves some out. V and J calls and clone size are those listed in that table; D and trimming were worked out from the DNA. Of around 100,000 clones in the sample, 55% to 65% were seen once. The sequenced material came from PBMCs. The clonotype comes from a woman aged 25 to 39 in good health and CMV-seronegative.

The DNA for the CDR3 is TGTGCCAGCAGCCGGACTAGCGGGAGGTACAACACAGATACGCAGTATTTT. Its translation is CASSRTSGRYNTDTQYF. The J gene is TRBJ2-3, the V gene TRBV7-6; 14 positions agree with TRBD2. CDR3 size: 17 residues. CDR1 SGHVS and CDR2 FNYEAQ come from the germline V gene. Germline trimming cut 5 bases from V and 2 bases from J; bases unmatched to any gene: 6. Full variable domain (outside the CDR3, taken from reference TRBV7-6 and TRBJ2-3): GAGVSQSPRYKVTKRGQDVALRCDPISGHVSLYWYRQALGQGPEFLTYFNYEAQQDKSGLPNDRFSAERPEGSISTLTIQRTEQRDSAMYRCASSRTSGRYNTDTQYFGPGTRLTVL.